A selection of T cell receptor beta chains follows, all from one sample in a study of cytomegalovirus exposure and HLA in healthy donors. Data came from immunoSEQ multiplex PCR; TCRdb stores just in-frame clones and leaves some out. In the table there are 90,000 to 95,000 clones, 80% of which are singletons. Specimen: PBMCs. The source is a man younger than 35 in good health and CMV-seronegative. The CDR3 runs from the conserved cysteine through the conserved F or W. D genes are given only for firm matches. Only part of the rows carry a size: once, few, many, or a class if the clone is expanded.

clone size	V gene	J gene	CDR3 length	D gene	CDR3 DNA	CDR3 protein
NA	TRBV7-9	TRBJ2-1	15	NA	TGTGCCAGCAGCTTAGTGGGCAGGATGTCTCGGGAGCAGTTCTTC	CASSLVGRMSREQFF
NA	TRBV10-3	TRBJ1-1	13	NA	TGTGCCATCACGGAGGCTCTGAACACTGAAGCTTTCTTT	CAITEALNTEAFF
NA	TRBV6-5	TRBJ2-5	11	NA	TGTGCCAGCAGTTCCCGAGTAGACCAGTACTTC	CASSSRVDQYF
NA	TRBV6-5	TRBJ1-6	15	TRBD1	TGTGCCAGCAGTACCAGGACAGGGGGCTATTCACCCCTCCACTTT	CASSTRTGGYSPLHF
NA	TRBV6-5	TRBJ1-2	14	TRBD1	TGTGCCAGCAGTTACTCGGCGCAGGGGGGCGGCTACACCTTC	CASSYSAQGGGYTF
once	TRBV6-6	TRBJ1-2	16	NA	TGTGCCAGCAGTTACTCGGGCAACAGCGGTTCCTATGGCTACACCTTC	CASSYSGNSGSYGYTF
NA	TRBV25-1	TRBJ1-2	16	NA	TGTGCCAGCAGTGGGACTGCGGCAGGGGAATCCTATGGCTACACCTTC	CASSGTAAGESYGYTF
NA	TRBV27	TRBJ2-7	15	NA	TGTGCCAGCAGTTTATCGCGCGGGGGCACCTACGAGCAGTACTTC	CASSLSRGGTYEQYF
NA	TRBV9	TRBJ2-3	13	NA	TGTGCCAGCAGCGTAGTCGGAGCAGATACGCAGTATTTT	CASSVVGADTQYF
NA	TRBV13	TRBJ2-7	17	TRBD2	TGTGCCAGCAGCTCAAGTAGCGGGGGGGTCCTCTCCTACGAGCAGTACTTC	CASSSSSGGVLSYEQYF
NA	TRBV7-8	TRBJ2-1	16	TRBD2	TGTGCCAGCAGCTTAGCGCTGGCGGGGGAACCTAGTGAGCAGTTCTTC	CASSLALAGEPSEQFF
NA	TRBV7-9	TRBJ1-4	15	NA	TGTGCCAGCAGCTTAGCGCAGGAAGGCTATGAAAAACTGTTTTTT	CASSLAQEGYEKLFF
NA	TRBV4-2	TRBJ1-5	15	NA	TGTGCCAGCAGTCGAGAGGGGGACAGCAATCAGCCCCAGCATTTT	CASSREGDSNQPQHF
once	TRBV27	TRBJ1-3	13	NA	TGTGCCAGCAGTTTAATCTGGGGGGACACCATATATTTT	CASSLIWGDTIYF
NA	TRBV11-2	TRBJ1-1	15	NA	TGTGCCAGCAGCTTAAGTGCGGGCGGGGGCACTGAAGCTTTCTTT	CASSLSAGGGTEAFF
NA	TRBV12-5	TRBJ2-7	14	TRBD1	TGTGCTAGTGGCCCCGGGACAGGGTTCAACGAGCAGTACTTC	CASGPGTGFNEQYF
NA	TRBV4-1	TRBJ2-1	17	NA	TGCGCCAGCAGCCAAGATCTGGCAGGGAAAACCTACAATGAGCAGTTCTTC	CASSQDLAGKTYNEQFF
NA	TRBV19	TRBJ1-2	16	NA	TGTGCCAGTAGTTTTACCGGGACACAACTCACCTATGGCTACACCTTC	CASSFTGTQLTYGYTF
NA	TRBV11-2	TRBJ2-7	13	NA	TGTGCCAGCAGCACAGGACAGACCTACGAGCAGTACTTC	CASSTGQTYEQYF
NA	TRBV20-1	TRBJ1-4	11	TRBD1	TGCAGTGCACCTGAACAGGGGAAACTGTTTTTT	CSAPEQGKLFF
NA	TRBV12-5	TRBJ2-1	15	TRBD2	TGTGCTAGTGGTTTGGGTAGCGGGGGATACAATGAGCAGTTCTTC	CASGLGSGGYNEQFF
NA	TRBV11-1	TRBJ2-7	18	TRBD2	TGTGCCAGCAGCAGTACCGGGACTAGCGGGGGGCGAGCCTACGAGCAGTACTTC	CASSSTGTSGGRAYEQYF
NA	TRBV7-9	TRBJ1-2	16	NA	TGTTCCAGCAGCCGGAGTGGGGGAGGGGACAACTATGGCTACACCTTC	CSSSRSGGGDNYGYTF
NA	TRBV19	TRBJ2-5	14	TRBD2	TGTGCCAGTAGTATCGCGGGGGGAACAGAGACCCAGTACTTC	CASSIAGGTETQYF
NA	TRBV19	TRBJ1-2	14	TRBD1	TGTGCCAGCCAGACAGGGGGAGCTAACTATGGCTACACCTTC	CASQTGGANYGYTF
NA	TRBV27	TRBJ2-7	16	TRBD1	TGTGCCAGCAGTAGATCAACCGGGACAGGGGATGGAGAGCAGTACTTC	CASSRSTGTGDGEQYF
NA	TRBV11-2	TRBJ1-2	13	NA	TGTGCCAGCAGCCTAGCGGGGTATACTGGCTACACCTTC	CASSLAGYTGYTF
NA	TRBV29-1	TRBJ2-1	15	TRBD2	TGCAGCGTTTCCCGAAGCGGGGGGCCCGACAATGAGCAGTTCTTC	CSVSRSGGPDNEQFF
NA	TRBV2	TRBJ2-3	14	NA	TGTGCCAGCACCCCAGGACTCTACACAGATACGCAGTATTTT	CASTPGLYTDTQYF
NA	TRBV5-5	TRBJ1-4	17	TRBD1	TGTGCCAGCAGCTTCGGCCCCGACAGGGCTACCAATGAAAAACTGTTTTTT	CASSFGPDRATNEKLFF
NA	TRBV7-9	TRBJ1-1	13	NA	TGTGCCAGCACCTGGGGAGGGGACACTGAAGCTTTCTTT	CASTWGGDTEAFF
NA	TRBV7-9	TRBJ1-4	18	TRBD1	TGTGCCAGCAGCGTTTGGACAGGGGTAGGGGCAACTAATGAAAAACTGTTTTTT	CASSVWTGVGATNEKLFF
NA	TRBV19	TRBJ2-7	13	TRBD2	TGTGCCAGTAGTCAACTAGCGGGTTCCGAGCAGTACTTC	CASSQLAGSEQYF
NA	TRBV15	TRBJ1-1	15	NA	TGTGCCACCAGCCTTCGGGCAGGGGAGGGCACTGAAGCTTTCTTT	CATSLRAGEGTEAFF
NA	TRBV18	TRBJ1-2	13	NA	TGTGCCAGCTCACCAGAAGAGAACTATGGCTACACCTTC	CASSPEENYGYTF
NA	TRBV10-1	TRBJ1-3	17	TRBD1	TGCGCCAGCAGTGAGTCGGGACAGGTGCCTGGTGGAAACACCATATATTTT	CASSESGQVPGGNTIYF
NA	TRBV4-1	TRBJ2-7	16	TRBD1	TGCGCCAGCAGCCAAGACCGGGACAGGGTCTCCTACGAGCAGTACTTC	CASSQDRDRVSYEQYF
NA	TRBV14	TRBJ2-7	14	TRBD1	TGTGCCAGCAGCCAAGATCAGGGGGCCTACGAGCAGTACTTC	CASSQDQGAYEQYF